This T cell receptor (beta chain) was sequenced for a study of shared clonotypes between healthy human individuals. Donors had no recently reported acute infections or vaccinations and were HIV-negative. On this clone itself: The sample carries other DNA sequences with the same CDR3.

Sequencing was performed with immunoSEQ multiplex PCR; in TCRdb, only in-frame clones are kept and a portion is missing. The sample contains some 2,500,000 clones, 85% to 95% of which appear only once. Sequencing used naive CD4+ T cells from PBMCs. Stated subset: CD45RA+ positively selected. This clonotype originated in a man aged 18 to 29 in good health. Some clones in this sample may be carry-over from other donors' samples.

DNA of the CDR3: TGCAGTGCTTCCCCGGGGGAGACCCAGTACTTC. Its protein product is CSASPGETQYF. The rearrangement links TRBV20-1 to TRBJ2-5; possible D gene TRBD2, 5 bases. Trimming took off 5 bases at V and 5 bases at J, with 9 bases between the two ends. Germline V lookup: CDR1 DFQATT, CDR2 SNEGSKA (reference sequence). CDR3 length: 11 amino acids.